These 32 T cell receptor beta chains came from one sample sequenced in a study of sequential checkpoint blockade in melanoma. The table came from immunoSEQ multiplex PCR; TCRdb's copy has only in-frame clones and leaves some out. The repertoire holds about 22,000 clones, with 27% as singletons. Treatment: randomized to nivolumab then ipilimumab (arm A) or the reverse (arm B). This material consisted of tumor tissue (inferred from file names), taken from a patient given nivolumab and ipilimumab in sequence. The receptors were sampled from a human donor with melanoma.

This clone was seen a handful of times. This chain connects TRBV6-8 to TRBJ1-3, with 7 bases lining up with TRBD1. CDR3 length: 15 amino acids. The germline CDR1 and CDR2 sequences are MNHGY and SAAAGT. Trimming removed 5 bases from V and 0 bases from J; junction bases left unmatched: 4. The CDR3 DNA reads as TGTGCCAGCAGTGGCGGGGACAGCTCTGGAAACACCATATATTTT. It is translated as CASSGGDSSGNTIYF.

The chain links TRBV14 to TRBJ1-4, with D possibly being TRBD1 (6 bases). V was clipped by 0 bases and J by 8 bases, with 13 bases between them. The CDR3 is made up of 15 amino acids. CDR1 is SGHDN, CDR2 FVKESK, per germline. The CDR3 loop is CASSQDPGAGEKLFF. The DNA of the CDR3 is TGTGCCAGCAGCCAAGATCCAGGGGCTGGGGAAAAACTGTTTTTT.

This clone appeared a few times. This rearrangement joins TRBV6-8 to TRBJ1-1, with D tentatively TRBD1 (5 bases). CDR3 size: 15 residues. Trimming pared 6 bases from V and 2 bases from J, leaving 16 bases between. Germline V CDR1 and CDR2: MNHGY, SAAAGT. The CDR3: CASRPTGGGNTEAFF. CDR3 nucleotide sequence: TGTGCCAGCAGACCCACGGGGGGGGGAAACACTGAAGCTTTCTTT.

The J gene is TRBJ1-5, the V gene TRBV6-8; D remains unclear. This CDR3 is built from 14 residues. The germline V gene has CDR1 MNHGY and CDR2 SAAAGT. V shed 5 bases and J shed 0 bases, with 8 bases lying between them. The CDR3 coding sequence is TGTGCCAGCAGTGAGAGGGATAGCAATCAGCCCCAGCATTTT. Protein sequence: CASSERDSNQPQHF.

This clone was seen more than once but under ten times. The rearrangement uses TRBV12-5 and TRBJ1-5, with 7 bases lining up with TRBD1. Per the germline V gene, CDR1 is LGHNT and CDR2 is FRNRAP. CDR3 size: 14 residues. CDR3 DNA sequence: TGTGCCAGCCAATCGACAGGGTATGATGGGCCCCAGCATTTT. This encodes CASQSTGYDGPQHF.

The chain is built from TRBV19 and TRBJ1-1, with 8 bases matching TRBD1. Germline values: CDR1 LNHDA, CDR2 SQIVND (reference sequence). Trimming at V came to 7 bases and at J to 4 bases, leaving 11 bases not matched to a gene. The CDR3 runs to 15 residues. CDR3 region: CASNNDRGLGTEAFF. The CDR3, as DNA: TGTGCCAGTAATAACGACAGGGGACTTGGCACTGAAGCTTTCTTT. The variable domain in full, completed from reference TRBV19 and TRBJ1-1, reads DGGITQSPKYLFRKEGQNVTLSCEQNLNHDAMYWYRQDPGQGLRLIYYSQIVNDFQKGDIAEGYSVSREKKESFPLTVTSAQKNPTAFYLCASNNDRGLGTEAFFGQGTRLTVV.

The chain carries TRBV18 and TRBJ2-7, with 9 bases aligning to TRBD2. This CDR3 region has 16 residues. The ends lost 4 bases at V and 5 bases at J; junction bases unmatched: 12. Germline V gene data show CDR1 as KGHSH and CDR2 as LQKENI. Written as DNA, the CDR3 is TGTGCCAGCTCACTCCTTTTCAGCGGGAGGTTTAACGAGCAGTACTTC. Translated: CASSLLFSGRFNEQYF.

This clone was seen a single time. The chain combines TRBV18 with TRBJ2-1; D possibly matches TRBD1 or TRBD2 (6 bases each). The germline V and J ends were trimmed by 2 bases and 0 bases, with 11 bases remaining between them. The V gene's germline CDR1 is KGHSH and CDR2 LQKENI. The CDR3 sequence is 16 residues long. In DNA, the CDR3 is TGTGCCAGCTCACCATGGCGGGACAACTCCTACAATGAGCAGTTCTTC. Translated: CASSPWRDNSYNEQFF.

Ten or more counts support this clone. The rearrangement uses TRBV11-3 and TRBJ2-3; D may correspond to TRBD1 or TRBD2 (5 bases each). Trimming took 4 bases from V and 4 from J, leaving 15 bases between them. CDR3 length: 15 residues. The germline CDR1 and CDR2 sequences are SGHNT and YENEEA. CDR3 protein: CASSSGGWGADTQYF. CDR3 nucleotides: TGTGCCAGCAGCTCAGGAGGCTGGGGCGCAGATACGCAGTATTTT. Together with reference TRBV11-3 and TRBJ2-3, the CDR3 gives the full variable domain: EAGVVQSPRYKIIEKKQPVAFWCNPISGHNTLYWYLQNLGQGPELLIRYENEEAVDDSQLPKDRFSAERLKGVDSTLKIQPAELGDSAVYLCASSSGGWGADTQYFGPGTRLTVL.

This clone showed up just a few times. This sequence joins TRBV28 and TRBJ1-2; D unclear. Trimming took off 6 bases at V and 1 base at J, with 9 bases between the two ends. CDR1 is MDHEN and CDR2 is SYDVKM in the germline V gene. The CDR3 has 13 amino acids. CDR3 amino acids: CASRPGINYGYTF. In DNA, the CDR3 is TGTGCCAGCAGACCGGGCATTAACTATGGCTACACCTTC.

The chain couples TRBV19 to TRBJ2-1, with a possible D match to TRBD2 (6 bases). CDR1 and CDR2 (germline): LNHDA, SQIVND (reference sequence). The CDR3 is made up of 14 amino acids. Trimming removed 3 bases at V and 5 bases at J, with 11 bases between. In DNA, the CDR3 is TGTGCCAGTAGTATCTGGGGGGAACACAATGAGCAGTTCTTC. It codes for CASSIWGEHNEQFF.

The chain recombines TRBV28 with TRBJ2-1; 12 bases agree with TRBD1. Germline CDR1 is MDHEN and CDR2 is SYDVKM. Losses at the gene ends were 6 bases for V and 4 bases for J; bases not matched to a gene: 1. CDR3 length: 14 residues. The CDR3 bases are TGTGCCAGCAGGGGACAGGGGGCATACAATGAGCAGTTCTTC. Amino acids: CASRGQGAYNEQFF.

This clone was detected only a few times. The rearrangement links TRBV6-8 to TRBJ1-4; D is ambiguous. The CDR3 runs 13 residues. Germline CDR1 MNHGY, CDR2 SAAAGT. Trimming stripped 7 bases from V and 0 bases from J, with 6 bases between. CDR3 DNA sequence: TGTGCCAGCACGGATTCAACTAATGAAAAACTGTTTTTT. As protein: CASTDSTNEKLFF.

This sequence joins TRBV29-1 and TRBJ2-1, with TRBD2 identical over 9 bases. This CDR3 comprises 15 residues. Per the germline V gene, CDR1 is SQVTM and CDR2 is ANQGSEA. The ends lost 7 bases at V and 2 bases at J; junction bases unmatched: 9. DNA for the CDR3: TGCAGCGCCCCGAAGTCTAGCGGGGCCTACAATGAGCAGTTCTTC. It codes for CSAPKSSGAYNEQFF.

The chain is built from TRBV7-6 and TRBJ2-5, with TRBD2 matching over 10 bases. Trimming took 5 bases from V and 5 from J; bases not matched to a gene: 17. This CDR3 comprises 18 residues. Per the germline V gene, CDR1 is SGHVS and CDR2 is FNYEAQ. For the CDR3, the DNA is TGTGCCAGCAGCCCCACCCTTAGCGGGGGGCTGGGTAGGGAGACCCAGTACTTC. Protein sequence: CASSPTLSGGLGRETQYF.

The chain uses TRBV28 and TRBJ1-5, with D uncertain. Germline V gives CDR1 MDHEN, CDR2 SYDVKM. CDR3 length: 14 residues. Trimming took off 7 bases at V and 0 bases at J, with 10 bases between the two ends. DNA of the CDR3: TGTGCCAGCAATATCAGCCCTAGCAATCAGCCCCAGCATTTT. It encodes CASNISPSNQPQHF.

This clone was counted a few times. This chain links TRBV9 with TRBJ2-7; TRBD2 aligns across 9 bases. V shed 4 bases and J 4 bases; nucleotides not matched to a gene: 9. CDR1 SGDLS and CDR2 YYNGEE come from the germline V gene. CDR3 length: 15 amino acids. The CDR3 DNA reads TGTGCCAGCAGCCTGAGTAGCGGGAGTCGGTACGAGCAGTACTTC. It yields the protein CASSLSSGSRYEQYF.

A few counts support this clone. V is TRBV19 and J is TRBJ2-1; 12 bases line up with TRBD2. V lost 6 bases, J lost 8 bases, and 8 bases stayed unmatched. The V gene's germline CDR1 is LNHDA and CDR2 SQIVND (reference sequence). CDR3 length: 15 amino acids. CDR3 DNA: TGTGCCAGTAGGCGAACTAGCGGGAGGTTCGATGAGCAGTTCTTC. Translating gives CASRRTSGRFDEQFF.

This clone was counted a few times. This chain connects TRBV28 to TRBJ1-1; D gene ambiguous. Trimming pared 2 bases from V and 2 bases from J, leaving 6 bases between. The CDR3 has 13 residues. Germline CDR1 and CDR2: MDHEN and SYDVKM. The CDR3 spells CASSLTENTEAFF. CDR3 DNA sequence: TGTGCCAGCAGTTTAACAGAAAACACTGAAGCTTTCTTT.

This clone was seen repeatedly, ten times or more. V usage is TRBV6-8 and J usage is TRBJ1-5, with TRBD1 matching 8 bases. The germline CDR1 and CDR2 sequences are MNHGY and SAAAGT. This CDR3 has 14 amino acids. V gave up 7 bases and J gave up 3 bases; unmatched junction bases: 5. CDR3 residues: CASTGGQANQPQHF. The CDR3 bases are TGTGCCAGCACGGGGGGACAGGCCAATCAGCCCCAGCATTTT.

This clone appeared a few times. The chain has TRBV28 and TRBJ2-4; possibly TRBD2 for D (5 bases). This CDR3 is built from 14 residues. Germline lookup yields CDR1 MDHEN and CDR2 SYDVKM. Deletions cut 7 bases from V and 1 base from J, with 11 bases between. The CDR3 sequence: CASTRREAKNIQYF. The CDR3 nucleotides read TGTGCCAGCACCCGTAGGGAGGCCAAAAACATTCAGTACTTC.

The V call is TRBV11-3, the J call TRBJ2-3, with 12 bases identical to TRBD2. Trimming took 5 bases from V and 4 from J; bases not matched to a gene: 13. The germline V gene encodes CDR1 SGHNT and CDR2 YENEEA. The CDR3 consists of 18 residues. The CDR3 coding sequence is TGTGCCAGCAGCCGCGGTCTACTAGCGGGAGGTTTGGCAGATACGCAGTATTTT. It is translated as CASSRGLLAGGLADTQYF.

This clone was recorded a few times. The chain combines TRBV11-3 with TRBJ2-2; TRBD2 matches at 7 bases. From germline, CDR1 is SGHNT and CDR2 YENEEA. V lost 5 bases and J lost 3; bases outside the gene matches: 12. The CDR3 is made up of 17 amino acids. The CDR3 protein is CASSVSGEGPYTGELFF. The CDR3 nucleotides are TGTGCCAGCAGCGTGTCGGGGGAGGGCCCCTACACCGGGGAGCTGTTTTTT.

This clone is a singleton in its sample. The chain joins TRBV15 to TRBJ2-1; tentatively, D is TRBD1 (6 bases). Trimming pared 3 bases from V and 5 bases from J, leaving 17 bases between. This CDR3 has 16 amino acids. Germline values: CDR1 LNHNV, CDR2 YYDKDF (reference sequence). The CDR3 loop is CATSSTLRDIDNEQFF. Here the CDR3 DNA reads TGTGCCACCAGCAGTACACTCCGGGACATAGACAATGAGCAGTTCTTC.

This clone was counted a few times. The chain combines TRBV18 with TRBJ1-1; D may be TRBD1 (6 bases). There are 15 residues in the CDR3. Trimming cost V 8 bases and J 3 bases, with 19 bases left between them. CDR1 and CDR2 (germline): KGHSH, LQKENI. The CDR3 reads CASRDRGGADTEAFF. DNA for the CDR3: TGTGCCAGCCGGGACCGGGGGGGCGCGGACACTGAAGCTTTCTTT.

V usage is TRBV19 and J usage is TRBJ2-3; the match to TRBD1 covers 9 bases. The J segment lost 0 bases and the V segment lost 10 bases, leaving 11 bases of the junction unmatched. There are 16 residues in the CDR3. Per germline, CDR1 LNHDA and CDR2 SQIVND (reference sequence). CDR3 DNA sequence: TGTGCCACCAACCGGGACAGGGCTTTGAGCACAGATACGCAGTATTTT. Protein: CATNRDRALSTDTQYF.

J is TRBJ2-1 and V is TRBV18; TRBD2 matches 14 bases. Germline values: CDR1 KGHSH, CDR2 LQKENI. The CDR3 has 19 residues. V shed 6 bases and J 4 bases; nucleotides not matched to a gene: 14. DNA of the CDR3: TGTGCCAGCTCCCGTACGACTAGCGGGGGGGCCTCGTTGTACAATGAGCAGTTCTTC. The encoded protein is CASSRTTSGGASLYNEQFF.

The CDR3 loop reads CASSLGTGKNIQYF. The DNA of the CDR3 is TGTGCCAGTAGCCTCGGGACAGGGAAAAACATTCAGTACTTC. This chain uses TRBV19 with TRBJ2-4, with 9 nucleotides matching TRBD1. The ends lost 6 bases at V and 4 bases at J; junction bases unmatched: 4. Germline lookup yields CDR1 LNHDA and CDR2 SQIVND (reference sequence). CDR3 size: 14 residues.

This clone was seen only a few times. The J gene is TRBJ2-1, the V gene TRBV7-6; 11 positions agree with TRBD2. The germline CDR1 and CDR2 sequences are SGHVS and FNYEAQ. V lost 1 base to trimming and J lost 4 bases; unmatched junction nucleotides: 6. The CDR3 length is 17 residues. The DNA for the CDR3 is TGTGCCAGCAGCTTAGGGGAACTAGCGGGGGCGTACAATGAGCAGTTCTTC. Protein sequence: CASSLGELAGAYNEQFF.

V gene TRBV28 combines with J gene TRBJ2-7; D is unclear. CDR1 is MDHEN and CDR2 is SYDVKM in the germline V gene. This CDR3 is built from 15 residues. Trimming pared 2 bases from V and 2 bases from J, leaving 13 bases between. The CDR3 region is CASSLVVENTYEQYF. The CDR3 bases are TGTGCCAGCAGTTTAGTTGTCGAGAACACCTACGAGCAGTACTTC.

The chain's CDR3 is CSVAGQGAGETQYF. The CDR3 DNA is TGCAGCGTCGCTGGACAGGGGGCAGGAGAGACCCAGTACTTC. V usage is TRBV29-1 and J usage is TRBJ2-5; 11 bases agree with TRBD1. With 6 bases clipped from V and 4 bases from J, the junction kept 7 bases outside the gene matches. Germline CDR1 reads SQVTM; CDR2 reads ANQGSEA. This CDR3 is built from 14 residues.

This clone was detected ten times or more. The CDR3 is CASSPGGVWYGYTF. The CDR3 DNA is TGTGCCAGCAGCCCAGGGGGCGTGTGGTATGGCTACACCTTC. The J gene is TRBJ1-2, the V gene TRBV11-3; 8 bases align to TRBD1. This CDR3 is 14 amino acids long. CDR1 is SGHNT and CDR2 is YENEEA in the germline V gene. Trimming cost V 5 bases and J 5 bases; bases outside gene matches: 7.